One and the same sample provided the 16 T cell receptor beta chains below, sequenced in a study of blood T cell repertoires in COVID-19. The table came from immunoSEQ multiplex PCR; TCRdb's copy has only in-frame clones and leaves some out. The data show tens of thousands of clones, about 81% seen once. Sequences were obtained from peripheral blood. The receptor set was obtained from a woman aged 80 or over with acute or convalescent COVID-19.

The sample holds a few counts of this clone. The chain carries TRBV30 and TRBJ1-2; no clear D. Trimming shortened V by 2 bases and J by 4 bases, and 8 bases separated the two germline ends. CDR1 and CDR2 (germline): GTSNPN, SVGIG (reference sequence). The CDR3 totals 12 residues. The CDR3 sequence: CAWSTGLYGYTF. In DNA, the CDR3 is TGTGCCTGGAGTACCGGTCTCTATGGCTACACCTTC.

The chain uses TRBV9 and TRBJ2-1, with D possibly being TRBD2 (6 bases). This CDR3 has 16 residues. Germline V CDR1 and CDR2: SGDLS, YYNGEE. With 0 bases removed from V and 4 bases from J, the gap between germline ends came to 14 bases. In DNA, the CDR3 is TGTGCCAGCAGCGTAGTGGATAGCGGAGCGTACAATGAGCAGTTCTTC. Its translation is CASSVVDSGAYNEQFF. The full variable domain, completed using reference TRBV9 and TRBJ2-1, is DSGVTQTPKHLITATGQRVTLRCSPRSGDLSVYWYQQSLDQGLQFLIQYYNGEERAKGNILERFSAQQFPDLHSELNLSSLELGDSALYFCASSVVDSGAYNEQFFGPGTRLTVL.

The chain has TRBV7-6 and TRBJ2-1; D is unresolved. CDR1 is SGHVS and CDR2 is FNYEAQ in the germline V gene. Trimming took 2 bases from V and 3 from J, leaving 17 bases between them. There are 17 residues in the CDR3. DNA for the CDR3: TGTGCCAGCAGCTTAATTGCTAGGCCCAGCGTCTACAATGAGCAGTTCTTC. As protein: CASSLIARPSVYNEQFF.

This sequence joins TRBV15 and TRBJ2-2, with TRBD1 identical over 8 bases. The CDR3 runs 21 residues. V gave up 0 bases and J gave up 0 bases; unmatched junction bases: 15. From germline, CDR1 is LNHNV and CDR2 YYDKDF (reference sequence). CDR3 in amino acids: CATSREAPTLWGQANTGELFF. The CDR3 nucleotides read TGTGCCACCAGCAGAGAAGCCCCCACCCTGTGGGGACAGGCGAACACCGGGGAGCTGTTTTTT.

V is TRBV6-5 and J is TRBJ2-7; 7 bases line up with TRBD1. The length of the CDR3 is 14 residues. J was trimmed by 4 bases and V by 7 bases; bases with no gene match: 10. Looked up from germline, CDR1 is MNHEY and CDR2 is SVGAGI. DNA of the CDR3: TGTGCCAGCAACCTGGGACAGACCCGATACGAGCAGTACTTC. Its translation: CASNLGQTRYEQYF.

The chain employs TRBV27 and TRBJ1-2; 9 positions agree with TRBD1. This CDR3 spans 12 amino acids. CDR1 and CDR2 from the germline V gene are MNHEY and SMNVEV (reference sequence). Trimming cost V 5 bases and J 8 bases; bases outside gene matches: 3. As DNA, the CDR3 is TGTGCCAGCAGTACAGGGGGCGGGGGCTACACCTTC. Its translation is CASSTGGGGYTF.

V is TRBV5-1 and J is TRBJ2-7; 8 bases are a match to TRBD2. Germline lookup yields CDR1 SGHRS and CDR2 YFSETQ. This CDR3 region has 13 residues. Trimming at V came to 4 bases and at J to 5 bases, leaving 5 bases not matched to a gene. The CDR3 region has the DNA TGCGCCAGCAGCCCGGGGGGGGTCCACGAGCAGTACTTC. This codes for CASSPGGVHEQYF.

The V gene is TRBV24-1, the J gene TRBJ2-7; D is possibly TRBD2 (6 bases). The CDR3 runs to 13 residues. From germline, CDR1 is KGHDR and CDR2 SFDVKD. V shed 1 base and J shed 7 bases, with 10 bases lying between them. CDR3 coding DNA: TGTGCCACCAGTGATTTATGGGGGAGGGAGCAGTACTTC. This encodes CATSDLWGREQYF.

The chain combines TRBV4-1 with TRBJ2-5; the match to TRBD2 covers 7 bases. V gave up 5 bases and J gave up 4 bases; unmatched junction bases: 10. Looked up from germline, CDR1 is MGHRA and CDR2 is YSYEKL. CDR3 length equals 15 residues. CDR3 sequence: CASSGEGTQRETQYF. In DNA form, the CDR3 reads TGCGCCAGCAGCGGGGAGGGTACCCAAAGAGAGACCCAGTACTTC.

The chain combines TRBV6-1 with TRBJ2-7; TRBD2 aligns across 12 bases. The junction had 9 bases not matched to a gene; V was cut back by 3 bases and J by 0 bases. The germline V gene has CDR1 MNHNS and CDR2 SASEGT. The CDR3 is 18 amino acids. Written as DNA, the CDR3 is TGTGCCAGCAGTGACCCCAGACTAGCGGGAGCGACCTCCTACGAGCAGTACTTC. This gives the protein CASSDPRLAGATSYEQYF.

The chain uses TRBV5-1 and TRBJ1-2; no definite D call. V dropped 0 bases and J dropped 6 bases, with 24 bases sitting between them. The CDR3 is 18 amino acids. The V gene's germline CDR1 is SGHRS and CDR2 YFSETQ. This CDR3 is CASSLEQIFSGILNGYTF. CDR3 sequence (DNA): TGCGCCAGCAGCTTGGAGCAGATCTTCTCCGGGATCTTAAATGGCTACACCTTC.

The chain employs TRBV3-1 (or the pseudogene TRBV3-2) and TRBJ2-2; TRBD1 aligns across 8 bases. Germline V gives CDR1 LGHDT, CDR2 YNNKEL (reference sequence). The CDR3 consists of 16 residues. V gave up 9 bases and J gave up 3 bases; unmatched junction bases: 12. The CDR3 spells CARTLMGQAHTGELFF. In DNA form, the CDR3 reads TGTGCCAGGACTCTTATGGGACAGGCACACACCGGGGAGCTGTTTTTT.

This clone was seen only a few times. The rearrangement links TRBV28 to TRBJ2-1, with 11 nucleotides matching TRBD2. CDR1 is MDHEN and CDR2 is SYDVKM in the germline V gene. The V segment lost 5 bases and the J segment 8 bases; nucleotides outside the gene matches: 8. The CDR3 is made up of 15 amino acids. As DNA, the CDR3 is TGTGCCAGCAGTACCCAAATGGGACTAGCGGATGAGCAGTTCTTC. Translation gives CASSTQMGLADEQFF.

The V call is TRBV7-7, the J call TRBJ2-5; no clear D. Between the trimmed V and J ends, which lost 5 bases and 5 bases, there was a span of 12 bases. The CDR3 consists of 13 residues. Per germline, CDR1 SSHAT and CDR2 FNYEAQ (reference sequence). Here the CDR3 reads CASSRLPAETQYF. CDR3 coding DNA: TGTGCCAGCAGCCGACTGCCCGCGGAGACCCAGTACTTC.

This clone has just a few counts. CDR3 amino acids: CASSWTSGLSYEQYF. The CDR3 nucleotides read TGCGCCAGCAGCTGGACTAGCGGACTCTCCTACGAGCAGTACTTC. The V and J genes are TRBV5-1 and TRBJ2-7; TRBD2 aligns across 10 bases. The CDR3 covers 15 residues. In germline, CDR1 is SGHRS, CDR2 YFSETQ. J gave up 0 bases and V 3 bases, and 3 bases lay outside the gene matches. The full variable domain, completed using reference TRBV5-1 and TRBJ2-7, is KAGVTQTPRYLIKTRGQQVTLSCSPISGHRSVSWYQQTPGQGLQFLFEYFSETQRNKGNFPGRFSGRQFSNSRSEMNVSTLELGDSALYLCASSWTSGLSYEQYFGPGTRLTVT.

The J gene is TRBJ2-5, the V gene TRBV28; D call uncertain. The CDR3 consists of 13 residues. Between the trimmed V and J ends, which lost 5 bases and 2 bases, there was a span of 9 bases. Germline CDR1 MDHEN, CDR2 SYDVKM. CDR3 sequence: CASSPSRQETQYF. In nucleotides, the CDR3 is TGTGCCAGCAGTCCTTCGCGGCAAGAGACCCAGTACTTC. Based on the CDR3 plus reference TRBV28 and TRBJ2-5, the full variable domain is DVKVTQSSRYLVKRTGEKVFLECVQDMDHENMFWYRQDPGLGLRLIYFSYDVKMKEKGDIPEGYSVSREKKERFSLILESASTNQTSMYLCASSPSRQETQYFGPGTRLLVL.